This T cell receptor (beta chain) was obtained from a study of cytomegalovirus exposure and HLA in healthy donors. CDR3 length: 13 residues. V dropped 0 bases and J dropped 1 base, with 4 bases sitting between them. Germline-derived CDR1 and CDR2 are MNHNY and SVGAGI (reference sequence). 60 Vbeta and 13 Jbeta primers were used in PCR. Using immunoSEQ multiplex PCR, the repertoire was profiled, and TCRdb retains in-frame clones only, with some absent. The sample shows around 210,000 clones, roughly 85% of them seen only once. The sequenced material came from PBMCs. The J gene is TRBJ2-7, the V gene TRBV6-6, with unresolved D. The clonotype comes from a girl between 2 and 10 years old in good health and CMV-seronegative. The DNA for the CDR3 is TGTGCCAGCAGTTACTCCGTTTCCTACGAGCAGTACTTC. Amino acid sequence: CASSYSVSYEQYF.